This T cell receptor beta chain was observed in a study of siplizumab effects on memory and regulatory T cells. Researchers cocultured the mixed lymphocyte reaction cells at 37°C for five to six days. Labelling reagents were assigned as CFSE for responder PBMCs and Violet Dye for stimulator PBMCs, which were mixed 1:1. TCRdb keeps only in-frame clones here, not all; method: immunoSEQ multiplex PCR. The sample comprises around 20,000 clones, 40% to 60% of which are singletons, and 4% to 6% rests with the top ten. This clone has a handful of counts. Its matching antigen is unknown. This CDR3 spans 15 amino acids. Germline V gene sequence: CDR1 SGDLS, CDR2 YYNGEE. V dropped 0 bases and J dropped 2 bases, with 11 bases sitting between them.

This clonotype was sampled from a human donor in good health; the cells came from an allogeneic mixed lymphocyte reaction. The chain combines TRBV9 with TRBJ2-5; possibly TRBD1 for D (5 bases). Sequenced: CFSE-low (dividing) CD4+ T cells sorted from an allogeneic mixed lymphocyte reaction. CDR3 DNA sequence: TGTGCCAGCAGCGTAGGTTTAGACAGACAAGAGACCCAGTACTTC. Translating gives CASSVGLDRQETQYF.